A single sample is the source of the 28 T cell receptor beta chains below, sequenced in a study of cytomegalovirus exposure and HLA in healthy donors. Using immunoSEQ multiplex PCR, the repertoire was profiled, and TCRdb retains in-frame clones only, with some absent. The sample records around 130,000 clones, 89% being singletons. The sequencing input was PBMCs. These receptors originate from a man aged 30 to 45 in good health and CMV-seronegative.

The rearrangement joins TRBV9 to TRBJ2-2, with 7 nucleotides matching TRBD1. Losses at the gene ends were 5 bases for V and 6 bases for J; bases not matched to a gene: 4. The CDR3 length is 13 residues. Germline V gene data show CDR1 as SGDLS and CDR2 as YYNGEE. The CDR3 protein is CASSETGAGELFF. The CDR3 DNA reads TGTGCCAGCAGTGAAACAGGGGCCGGGGAGCTGTTTTTT. Combining the CDR3 with reference TRBV9 and TRBJ2-2 gives the whole variable domain DSGVTQTPKHLITATGQRVTLRCSPRSGDLSVYWYQQSLDQGLQFLIQYYNGEERAKGNILERFSAQQFPDLHSELNLSSLELGDSALYFCASSETGAGELFFGEGSRLTVL.

The genes are TRBV19 and TRBJ1-1, with a weak D call TRBD1 (6 bases). Germline V gene data show CDR1 as LNHDA and CDR2 as SQIVND (reference sequence). The CDR3 totals 15 residues. Trimming stripped 3 bases from V and 4 bases from J, with 15 bases between. The CDR3 protein is CASSIGRGQFTEAFF. CDR3 DNA sequence: TGTGCCAGTAGTATCGGTCGCGGACAGTTCACTGAAGCTTTCTTT.

V usage is TRBV9 and J usage is TRBJ2-7; tentative D call: TRBD1 (7 bases). Per the germline V gene, CDR1 is SGDLS and CDR2 is YYNGEE. This CDR3 has 16 amino acids. Trimming removed 0 bases at V and 6 bases at J, with 19 bases between. CDR3 region: CASSVGLQGGKVEQYF. For the CDR3, the DNA is TGTGCCAGCAGCGTAGGGCTCCAGGGGGGAAAGGTCGAGCAGTACTTC. The full variable domain, in which reference TRBV9 and TRBJ2-7 provide the parts outside the CDR3, is DSGVTQTPKHLITATGQRVTLRCSPRSGDLSVYWYQQSLDQGLQFLIQYYNGEERAKGNILERFSAQQFPDLHSELNLSSLELGDSALYFCASSVGLQGGKVEQYFGPGTRLTVT.

The DNA for the CDR3 is TGTGCCAGCAGTCCATCCAGTTACACCGGGGAGCTGTTTTTT. Translated: CASSPSSYTGELFF. This sequence joins TRBV27 and TRBJ2-2; no definite D call. The germline V gene encodes CDR1 MNHEY and CDR2 SMNVEV (reference sequence). V shed 5 bases and J shed 3 bases, with 10 bases lying between them. This CDR3 is built from 14 residues.

This rearrangement joins TRBV2 to TRBJ1-5; D gene uncertain. In germline, CDR1 is SNHLY, CDR2 FYNNEI. CDR3 length: 15 residues. Trimming left V 3 bases short and J 2 bases short, with 11 bases between. CDR3 sequence: CASSDPQIRNQPQHF. DNA for the CDR3: TGTGCCAGCAGTGACCCCCAGATCCGCAATCAGCCCCAGCATTTT.

This sequence joins TRBV6-4 and TRBJ1-6; the match to TRBD1 covers 7 bases. This CDR3 is 15 amino acids long. J lost 9 bases, V lost 4 bases, and 9 bases had no gene match. The germline V gene encodes CDR1 MRHNA and CDR2 SNTAGT. CDR3 coding DNA: TGTGCCAGCAGTGCCCGACAGGGTCTCGGTTCACCCCTCCACTTT. Protein product: CASSARQGLGSPLHF.

The CDR3 sequence is CASSPQGLANYGYTF. CDR3 bases: TGTGCCAGCAGCCCACAGGGGCTAGCTAACTATGGCTACACCTTC. The V and J genes are TRBV7-9 and TRBJ1-2, with 7 bases fitting TRBD1. Germline values: CDR1 SEHNR, CDR2 FQNEAQ (reference sequence). Trimming took 5 bases from V and 0 from J; bases not matched to a gene: 6. The CDR3 runs 15 residues.

The chain joins TRBV21-1 to TRBJ2-7; the table's D call of TRBD2 was not tested on the DNA. TRBV21-1 is labeled a pseudogene. This CDR3 spans 9 amino acids. CDR3 loop: CARAHEQYF. The CDR3 region has the DNA TGTGCCAGAGCCCACGAGCAGTACTTC.

Details on this clone: An end of the junction does not agree with germline; a read error may underlie this. V is TRBV5-4 and J is TRBJ2-2, with D possibly matching TRBD1 (5 bases). Germline values: CDR1 SGHNT, CDR2 YYREEE (reference sequence). The CDR3 has 15 amino acids. The CDR3 region has the DNA TGTGCCAGCAGCTTGGACAGGATGAACCCCGGGGAGCTGTTTTTT. Encoded protein: CASSLDRMNPGELFF.

The DNA for the CDR3 is TGTGCCAGCAGTTACCTGCTAGCGGGGGTGTCCGGGGAGCTGTTTTTT. As protein: CASSYLLAGVSGELFF. The rearrangement uses TRBV2 and TRBJ2-2; 10 bases are a match to TRBD2. After removal of 5 bases from V and 6 bases from J, the junction contained 9 bases not matched to a gene. Per the germline V gene, CDR1 is SNHLY and CDR2 is FYNNEI. The CDR3 length is 16 residues. Looking up the rest from reference TRBV2 and TRBJ2-2 gives the full variable domain: EPEVTQTPSHQVTQMGQEVILRCVPISNHLYFYWYRQILGQKVEFLVSFYNNEISEKSEIFDDQFSVERPDGSNFTLKIRSTKLEDSAMYFCASSYLLAGVSGELFFGEGSRLTVL.

The rearrangement links TRBV7-8 to TRBJ2-7; D is undetermined. Germline CDR1 SGHVS, CDR2 FQNEAQ. V shed 4 bases and J shed 1 base, with 8 bases lying between them. This CDR3 has 13 residues. This CDR3 is CASSSAGSYEQYF. CDR3 nucleotides: TGTGCCAGCAGCTCCGCCGGTTCCTACGAGCAGTACTTC.

The chain recombines TRBV11-2 with TRBJ2-7; unclear D gene. Germline V gives CDR1 SGHAT, CDR2 FQNNGV. This CDR3 comprises 14 residues. Trimming pared 1 base from V and 0 bases from J, leaving 7 bases between. The CDR3 DNA reads TGTGCCAGCAGCTTAGTTCAAAACTCCTACGAGCAGTACTTC. This codes for CASSLVQNSYEQYF. Full variable domain (missing parts from reference TRBV11-2 and TRBJ2-7): EAGVAQSPRYKIIEKRQSVAFWCNPISGHATLYWYQQILGQGPKLLIQFQNNGVVDDSQLPKDRFSAERLKGVDSTLKIQPAKLEDSAVYLCASSLVQNSYEQYFGPGTRLTVT.

The chain couples TRBV6-1 to TRBJ2-1; 11 positions agree with TRBD2. This CDR3 region has 14 residues. The V gene's germline CDR1 is MNHNS and CDR2 SASEGT. After removal of 4 bases from V and 13 bases from J, the junction contained 9 bases not matched to a gene. CDR3 residues: CASSVSGGADLQFF. The CDR3 DNA sequence: TGTGCCAGCAGTGTTAGCGGGGGGGCGGACTTACAGTTCTTC.

This clone occurred a few times. The chain couples TRBV2 to TRBJ1-5; 7 bases match TRBD1. The CDR3 has 13 amino acids. With V trimmed by 7 bases and J by 6 bases, 6 bases remained unmatched. The germline V gene encodes CDR1 SNHLY and CDR2 FYNNEI. The CDR3 region is CASTRQGSQPQHF. DNA for the CDR3: TGTGCCAGCACTCGACAGGGCAGTCAGCCCCAGCATTTT.

This clone appeared once. This chain connects TRBV28 to TRBJ1-2, with D unclear. Looked up from germline, CDR1 is MDHEN and CDR2 is SYDVKM. V dropped 4 bases and J dropped 5 bases, with 8 bases sitting between them. The CDR3 is made up of 12 amino acids. CDR3 sequence (DNA): TGTGCCAGCAGTTCTCCGTCTTATGGCTACACCTTC. Translating it yields CASSSPSYGYTF.

In nucleotides, the CDR3 is TGTGCCAGCTCACCAAACAGCAACCTATGGGGCTACACCTTC. Amino acid sequence: CASSPNSNLWGYTF. The V and J genes are TRBV18 and TRBJ1-2, with unresolved D. The CDR3 contains 14 residues. The V gene lost 2 bases and the J gene lost 8 bases, with 15 bases spanning the gap. The germline gives CDR1 KGHSH, CDR2 LQKENI.

CDR3 sequence: CASSLVLLPSSYNEQFF. The CDR3 DNA is TGTGCCAGCAGCTTAGTATTACTCCCGAGCTCCTACAATGAGCAGTTCTTC. V gene TRBV7-8 combines with J gene TRBJ2-1, with D uncertain. The V end lost 1 base, the J end lost 0 bases, and 13 bases lay between the germline ends. Germline CDR1 reads SGHVS; CDR2 reads FQNEAQ. The CDR3 covers 17 residues.

In this sample, this clone turned up a few times. The CDR3 DNA sequence: TGTGCCAGCAGCTTGAGGGGATATTCACCCCTCCACTTT. As protein: CASSLRGYSPLHF. The J gene is TRBJ1-6, the V gene TRBV5-4, with D possibly being TRBD1 (5 bases). The CDR3 has 13 amino acids. The ends were cut back, 1 base at V and 8 bases at J, with 7 bases in the middle. The germline gives CDR1 SGHNT, CDR2 YYREEE (reference sequence). The full variable domain, with the rest looked up from reference TRBV5-4 and TRBJ1-6, is ETGVTQSPTHLIKTRGQQVTLRCSSQSGHNTVSWYQQALGQGPQFIFQYYREEENGRGNFPPRFSGLQFPNYSSELNVNALELDDSALYLCASSLRGYSPLHFGNGTRLTVT.

The chain links TRBV19 to TRBJ2-3; unclear D gene. Germline V CDR1 and CDR2: LNHDA, SQIVND (reference sequence). This CDR3 has 11 residues. V dropped 5 bases and J dropped 2 bases, with 2 bases sitting between them. For the CDR3, the DNA is TGTGCCAGTAGTCACACAGATACGCAGTATTTT. Translation gives CASSHTDTQYF.

The genes are TRBV6-4 and TRBJ1-2; 8 nucleotides align to TRBD1. This CDR3 contains 18 residues. CDR1 is MRHNA and CDR2 is SNTAGT in the germline V gene. V was clipped by 0 bases and J by 5 bases; unmatched bases: 14. CDR3 DNA sequence: TGTGCCAGCAGTGACTCGAATAGTTGGACAGGGTCTCGTTATGGCTACACCTTC. It codes for CASSDSNSWTGSRYGYTF.

The chain uses TRBV13 and TRBJ2-2; maybe TRBD2 (6 bases). V lost 4 bases and J lost 0, with 18 bases in between. CDR3 size: 18 residues. Germline lookup yields CDR1 PRHDT and CDR2 FYEKMQ (reference sequence). CDR3 coding DNA: TGTGCCAGCAGCTCTTACTCCGGCGGGGATTCGAACACCGGGGAGCTGTTTTTT. Translating gives CASSSYSGGDSNTGELFF. Supplemented by reference TRBV13 and TRBJ2-2, the full variable domain reads AAGVIQSPRHLIKEKRETATLKCYPIPRHDTVYWYQQGPGQDPQFLISFYEKMQSDKGSIPDRFSAQQFSDYHSELNMSSLELGDSALYFCASSSYSGGDSNTGELFFGEGSRLTVL.

The chain has TRBV18 and TRBJ2-7; D perhaps matches TRBD2 (6 bases). Per the germline V gene, CDR1 is KGHSH and CDR2 is LQKENI. This CDR3 region has 14 residues. The ends were cut back, 2 bases at V and 2 bases at J, with 10 bases in the middle. CDR3 nucleotides: TGTGCCAGCTCACCAGGGGGGATCCCCTACGAGCAGTACTTC. It yields the protein CASSPGGIPYEQYF.

The chain links TRBV18 to TRBJ1-5; 7 positions agree with TRBD1. There are 13 residues in the CDR3. Germline V gene lookup returns CDR1 KGHSH and CDR2 LQKENI. Trimming cost V 6 bases and J 11 bases; bases outside gene matches: 10. The CDR3 loop reads CASSPGTAESQHF. DNA of the CDR3: TGTGCCAGCTCCCCCGGGACAGCCGAGTCCCAGCATTTT.

With respect to this clone: The sample carries other DNA sequences with the same CDR3. Here the CDR3 reads CASSFPGETQYF. In DNA form, the CDR3 reads TGTGCCAGCAGCTTCCCGGGAGAGACCCAGTACTTC. This chain links TRBV7-2 with TRBJ2-5; D uncertain. CDR3 size: 12 residues. Deletions cut 3 bases from V and 4 bases from J, with 6 bases between. The V gene's germline CDR1 is SGHTA and CDR2 FQGNSA.

The rearrangement joins TRBV9 to TRBJ2-7; 10 nucleotides align to TRBD2. This CDR3 contains 15 residues. V gave up 0 bases and J gave up 4 bases; unmatched junction bases: 4. Germline V gives CDR1 SGDLS, CDR2 YYNGEE. The CDR3 region is CASSVDLAGAYEQYF. The DNA for the CDR3 is TGTGCCAGCAGCGTAGACCTAGCGGGAGCATACGAGCAGTACTTC.

The chain recombines TRBV11-2 with TRBJ2-4; no firm D call. In germline, CDR1 is SGHAT, CDR2 FQNNGV. The CDR3 consists of 14 residues. Trimming cost V 4 bases and J 5 bases, with 12 bases left between them. The CDR3 region has the DNA TGTGCCAGCAGCTCAGGTCCGGTGGAAAACATTCAGTACTTC. Translating it yields CASSSGPVENIQYF.

In the case of this clone: Within the sample, other DNA sequences also encode this same CDR3. The genes are TRBV5-6 and TRBJ2-7, with 9 bases identical to TRBD1. The ends lost 5 bases at V and 0 bases at J; junction bases unmatched: 3. Per germline, CDR1 SGHDT and CDR2 YYEEEE. The CDR3 is 14 amino acids. In nucleotides, the CDR3 is TGTGCCAGCAGTCTGGGACAGGGCTCCTACGAGCAGTACTTC. Translating gives CASSLGQGSYEQYF.

The table lists this clone with a count of one. The rearrangement links TRBV5-6 to TRBJ1-4, with D possibly matching TRBD1 (5 bases). The CDR3 loop spans 14 amino acids. Germline CDR1 is SGHDT and CDR2 is YYEEEE. Trimming cost V 4 bases and J 6 bases, with 13 bases left between them. The CDR3 nucleotides are TGTGCCAGCAGCGGGACTCAAATCTATGAAAAACTGTTTTTT. Its translation is CASSGTQIYEKLFF.